A single sample is the source of the 27 T cell receptor beta chains below, sequenced in a study of T cell clonality in common variable immunodeficiency. Profiling relied on immunoSEQ multiplex PCR, and the TCRdb table lists in-frame clones only, not all of them. The data show about 59,000 clones, with none appearing a single time. The source material was peripheral blood mononuclear cells. The receptor source for this set is a person aged 18 to 70 in good health.

The sample holds many counts of this clone. The missing CDR3 end, 3 residues past where the read stops, is filled in from the germline J gene. The V call is TRBV7-9, the J call TRBJ2-7; 11 nucleotides match TRBD2. With 4 bases clipped from V and 1 base from J, the junction kept 3 bases outside the gene matches. The CDR3 loop spans 15 amino acids. The germline V gene encodes CDR1 SEHNR and CDR2 FQNEAQ (reference sequence). The CDR3 region is CASSSGTSGSYEQYF. The CDR3 DNA, read in part, is TGTGCCAGCAGCTCCGGGACTAGCGGTTCCTACGAG.

This clone was observed at least ten times. Coverage ceases 3 residues before the CDR3 finishes, and the germline J gene fills in the end. V gene TRBV5-1 combines with J gene TRBJ1-5, with a weak D call TRBD1 (6 bases). CDR1 is SGHRS, CDR2 YFSETQ, per germline. The CDR3 sequence is 16 residues long. V lost 3 bases to trimming and J lost 0 bases, with 13 bases between them. The covered CDR3 bases are TGCGCCAGCAGCTACTACAGGGTGTATAGCAATCAGCCC. It translates to CASSYYRVYSNQP. From start to end, the CDR3 is CASSYYRVYSNQPQHF.

This clone was counted at least ten times. The read ends 3 residues shy of where the CDR3 ends; the end is completed using the germline J gene. V is TRBV12-3 or TRBV12-4 and J is TRBJ2-7, with a tentative D call TRBD1 (6 bases). The length of the CDR3 is 13 residues. V was pared by 6 bases and J by 5 bases, with 14 bases between. Partial CDR3 DNA: TGTGCCAGCAGCCGCAGGGGTGGACACGAG. Protein: CASSRRGGHE. The entire CDR3 protein is CASSRRGGHEQYF.

There are many counts of this clone. The read stops 3 residues short of the end of the CDR3; the missing end is completed from the germline J gene. This chain uses TRBV9 with TRBJ2-5; TRBD1 matches at 7 bases. The J segment lost 4 bases and the V segment lost 3 bases, leaving 6 bases of the junction unmatched. CDR3 length: 14 residues. Looked up from germline, CDR1 is SGDLS and CDR2 is YYNGEE. CDR3 protein: CASSGTGVGETQYF. The CDR3 DNA, read in part, is TGTGCCAGCAGCGGAACAGGGGTAGGAGAGACC.

This clone came up many times. Read coverage stops 3 residues before the CDR3 terminus; the germline J gene supplies the remainder. The V gene is TRBV2, the J gene TRBJ2-1, with D unclear. The CDR3 is 14 residues long. Germline CDR1 SNHLY, CDR2 FYNNEI. V was pared by 7 bases and J by 0 bases, with 10 bases between. CDR3 DNA, as far as it was read: TGTGCCAGCAACCTCCGGTTCTCCTACAATGAG. Residues: CASNLRFSYNE. The entire CDR3 is CASNLRFSYNEQFF.

Many counts were recorded for this clone. Read data end 3 residues before the CDR3 end; the end is taken from the germline J gene. The rearrangement uses TRBV20-1 and TRBJ2-5; 14 nucleotides agree with TRBD2. The CDR3 totals 16 residues. J was trimmed by 5 bases and V by 3 bases; bases with no gene match: 8. The germline gives CDR1 DFQATT, CDR2 SNEGSKA (reference sequence). Partial CDR3 DNA: TGCAGTGCTAGCCCGGGACTAGCGGGAGTTGGGGAGACC. Its translation is CSASPGLAGVGET. The complete CDR3 sequence is CSASPGLAGVGETQYF.

There are many counts of this clone. The CDR3 DNA, read in part, is TGTGCCAGCAGCTTGTTACAGGGGGCGGTCTATGGC. Translation: CASSLLQGAVYG. The complete CDR3 protein is CASSLLQGAVYGYTF. The chain recombines TRBV5-4 with TRBJ1-2, with 9 bases that match TRBD1. The CDR3 extends 3 residues past the end of the read, so its final part is completed from the germline J gene. This CDR3 spans 15 amino acids. Germline V gene lookup returns CDR1 SGHNT and CDR2 YYREEE (reference sequence). The V gene end was trimmed by 1 base and the J gene end by 4 bases; junction bases not matched to a gene: 5.

This clone was counted at least ten times. Coverage ceases 3 residues before the CDR3 finishes, and the germline J gene fills in the end. The V gene is TRBV7-9, the J gene TRBJ1-1; D is uncertain. CDR1 is SEHNR and CDR2 is FQNEAQ in the germline V gene (reference sequence). Trimming removed 2 bases from V and 7 bases from J, with 11 bases in between. This CDR3 region has 13 residues. CDR3 sequence: CASSLYISNEAFF. CDR3 DNA (partial): TGTGCCAGCAGCTTATATATAAGCAATGAA.

This clone came up many times. The read finishes 3 residues shy of the CDR3 end, and the germline J gene is used to complete it. The chain uses TRBV5-4 and TRBJ1-1; 8 bases are shared with TRBD1. The junction had 4 bases not matched to a gene; V was cut back by 1 base and J by 2 bases. The germline V gene encodes CDR1 SGHNT and CDR2 YYREEE (reference sequence). CDR3 size: 15 residues. The covered CDR3 bases are TGTGCCAGCAGCTTGCAGGGGGCCCCTAACACTGAA. Its protein product is CASSLQGAPNTE. Given in full, the CDR3 is CASSLQGAPNTEAFF. Using reference TRBV5-4 and TRBJ1-1 for the parts outside the CDR3, the full variable domain is ETGVTQSPTHLIKTRGQQVTLRCSSQSGHNTVSWYQQALGQGPQFIFQYYREEENGRGNFPPRFSGLQFPNYSSELNVNALELDDSALYLCASSLQGAPNTEAFFGQGTRLTVV.

This clone appeared many times. The read ends 3 residues before the CDR3 terminus; that terminus is restored from the germline J gene. The chain employs TRBV5-1 and TRBJ1-1, with a weak D call TRBD1 (6 bases). Per germline, CDR1 SGHRS and CDR2 YFSETQ. The V end lost 1 base, the J end lost 0 bases, and 10 bases lay between the germline ends. The CDR3 totals 15 residues. The sequenced part of the CDR3 DNA is TGCGCCAGCAGCTTGTCGGGACAAATGAACACTGAA. Translating gives CASSLSGQMNTE. The full CDR3 reads CASSLSGQMNTEAFF. Full variable domain (remainder filled in from reference TRBV5-1 and TRBJ1-1): KAGVTQTPRYLIKTRGQQVTLSCSPISGHRSVSWYQQTPGQGLQFLFEYFSETQRNKGNFPGRFSGRQFSNSRSEMNVSTLELGDSALYLCASSLSGQMNTEAFFGQGTRLTVV.

This clone was detected ten times or more. The CDR3 extends 3 residues past the end of the read, so its final part is completed from the germline J gene. This rearrangement joins TRBV5-4 to TRBJ2-1; 10 nucleotides line up with TRBD2. With 2 bases clipped from V and 6 bases from J, the junction kept 2 bases outside the gene matches. Germline assignment: CDR1 SGHNT and CDR2 YYREEE (reference sequence). The CDR3 is made up of 14 amino acids. The sequenced CDR3 bases are TGTGCCAGCAGCTTAAGCGGGAGGGTCAATGAG. The encoded protein is CASSLSGRVNE. The whole CDR3 reads CASSLSGRVNEQFF.

This clone occurred a few times. The read halts 3 residues ahead of the CDR3 end, with the missing end drawn from the germline J gene. V is TRBV18 and J is TRBJ2-3, with D perhaps being TRBD1 or TRBD2 (7 bases each). Germline lookup yields CDR1 KGHSH and CDR2 LQKENI. The CDR3 loop spans 18 amino acids. The CDR3 loop reads CASLHEGGGGVIGQPQYF. The sequenced part of the CDR3 DNA is TGTGCCAGCCTCCACGAGGGAGGGGGCGGAGTGATTGGTCAGCCG.

This clone was seen many times. Read data end 3 residues before the CDR3 end; the end is taken from the germline J gene. The V and J genes are TRBV6-2 or TRBV6-3 and TRBJ2-1, with a weak D call TRBD2 (5 bases). Trimming removed 5 bases at V and 2 bases at J, with 10 bases between. The CDR3 extends over 14 amino acids. The germline V gene encodes CDR1 MNHEY and CDR2 SVGEGT. The chain's CDR3 is CASSISGAYNEQFF. The covered CDR3 bases are TGTGCCAGCAGTATAAGCGGCGCCTACAATGAG.

Notes on this clone: The read comes to an end 3 residues before the CDR3 does, leaving the germline J gene to fill in the end. J is TRBJ2-1 and V is TRBV10-2; weak D call: TRBD2 (6 bases). Per the germline V gene, CDR1 is WSHSY and CDR2 is SAAADI. Deletions cut 5 bases from V and 7 bases from J, with 15 bases between. The CDR3 runs 14 residues. The part of the CDR3 DNA that was read is TGCGCCAGCAGTCTTGGCGGGGAGTGGAATGAG. Encoded protein: CASSLGGEWNE. The whole CDR3 reads CASSLGGEWNEQFF.

This clone was detected a few times. Relative to the germline gene, one junction end is altered; a read error may explain this. From the germline J gene comes the end of the CDR3, since the read stops 3 residues before it. V gene TRBV7-8 combines with J gene TRBJ1-5, with a possible D match to TRBD1 (5 bases). The CDR3 extends over 15 amino acids. CDR1 and CDR2 from the germline V gene are SGHVS and FQNEAQ. The CDR3 protein is CASGLGAGVNQPQHF. CDR3 DNA (partial): TGTGCCAGCGGCTTAGGGGCAGGCGTCAATCAGCCC.

This clone was recorded at least ten times. The read halts 3 residues ahead of the CDR3 end, with the missing end drawn from the germline J gene. The rearrangement joins TRBV6-2 or TRBV6-3 to TRBJ2-3, with no clear D. From germline, CDR1 is MNHEY and CDR2 SVGEGT. This CDR3 region has 12 residues. The V end lost 5 bases, the J end lost 4 bases, and 7 bases lay between the germline ends. CDR3 DNA, as far as it was read: TGTGCCAGCAGTCCGTCCTCAGATACG. Translating it yields CASSPSSDT. The entire CDR3 protein is CASSPSSDTQYF.

At least ten counts were recorded for this clone. The CDR3 end lies 3 residues beyond the end of the read and is filled in from the germline J gene. The rearrangement uses TRBV5-3 and TRBJ2-5, with 7 bases fitting TRBD1. Being an ORF, TRBV5-3 has a function that is uncertain. The V and J ends lost 4 bases and 0 bases, in that order; junction bases with no gene match: 6. The CDR3 covers 15 residues. CDR3 DNA, as far as it was read: TGTGCCAGAAGCAGACACACAGGGGACCAAGAGACC. This sequence encodes CARSRHTGDQET. The complete CDR3 protein is CARSRHTGDQETQYF.

This clone was observed at least ten times. The read ends 3 residues shy of where the CDR3 ends; the end is completed using the germline J gene. The V gene is TRBV7-2, the J gene TRBJ2-1, with 7 bases fitting TRBD2. Trimming at V came to 1 base and at J to 1 base, leaving 1 base not matched to a gene. CDR3 size: 15 residues. Germline V gene lookup returns CDR1 SGHTA and CDR2 FQGNSA. The CDR3 spells CASSLGGGSYNEQFF. CDR3 DNA (partial): TGTGCCAGCAGCTTAGGCGGGGGATCCTACAATGAG.

This clone was counted at least ten times. The read terminates 3 residues before the CDR3 end, so the remaining end is supplied by the germline J gene. The chain employs TRBV5-4 and TRBJ1-2; 7 bases match TRBD1. Looked up from germline, CDR1 is SGHNT and CDR2 is YYREEE (reference sequence). This CDR3 is 14 amino acids long. The CDR3 region is CASSPADRDWGYTF. The CDR3 DNA, read in part, is TGTGCCAGCAGCCCCGCTGACAGGGATTGGGGC.

This clone appeared many times. The read halts 3 residues ahead of the CDR3 end, with the missing end drawn from the germline J gene. V gene TRBV20-1 combines with J gene TRBJ2-3; 9 bases line up with TRBD1. This CDR3 region has 14 residues. V lost 4 bases, J lost 4 bases, and 6 bases stayed unmatched. Germline V gene lookup returns CDR1 DFQATT and CDR2 SNEGSKA (reference sequence). The CDR3 region is CSANHRGRPDTQYF. The sequenced part of the CDR3 DNA is TGCAGTGCTAATCACAGGGGGCGCCCAGATACG.

This clone was counted ten times or more. The DNA ends 3 residues before the CDR3 does, and the rest of the CDR3 is filled in from the germline J gene. The chain combines TRBV11-2 with TRBJ1-1, with no clear D. CDR1 is SGHAT, CDR2 FQNNGV, per germline. This CDR3 is built from 13 residues. Trimming pared 2 bases from V and 0 bases from J, leaving 4 bases between. The sequenced CDR3 bases are TGTGCCAGCAGCTTAAAGGTGAACACTGAA. Protein: CASSLKVNTE. The full-length CDR3 reads as CASSLKVNTEAFF.

The table lists this clone with many counts. CDR3 sequence: CASSSTGAGNSPLHF. The CDR3 DNA, read in part, is TGTGCCAGCAGCTCGACAGGGGCGGGCAATTCACCC. V is TRBV7-2 and J is TRBJ1-6; 8 bases fit TRBD1. The read is 3 residues too short to cover the CDR3 end, so that end is filled in from the germline J gene. The V gene's germline CDR1 is SGHTA and CDR2 FQGNSA. CDR3 length: 15 residues. Losses at the gene ends were 4 bases for V and 7 bases for J; bases not matched to a gene: 6.

This clone appeared a few times. The DNA ends 3 residues before the CDR3 does, and the rest of the CDR3 is filled in from the germline J gene. V is TRBV2 and J is TRBJ1-3; D is possibly TRBD1 (5 bases). The CDR3 has 14 residues. The V gene's germline CDR1 is SNHLY and CDR2 FYNNEI. Trimming stripped 7 bases from V and 4 bases from J, with 14 bases between. The sequenced part of the CDR3 DNA is TGTGCCAGCAACGAACGGGGGTTAGGAAACACC. This codes for CASNERGLGNT. The whole CDR3 protein reads CASNERGLGNTIYF.

This clone was detected many times. The CDR3 end is not reached by the read, which stops 3 residues before it; the germline J gene fills it in. The rearrangement joins TRBV19 to TRBJ2-1, with 8 positions matching TRBD1. The CDR3 is 13 residues long. Germline loops: CDR1 LNHDA, CDR2 SQIVND (reference sequence). V lost 10 bases, J lost 7 bases, and 9 bases stayed unmatched. CDR3 sequence reads: CATLDRGWNEQFF. CDR3 DNA, as far as it was read: TGTGCCACCCTAGACAGGGGTTGGAATGAG.

There are a few counts of this clone. Since a much larger clone is just one base distant, this may be a read error. The CDR3 extends 3 residues past the end of the read, so its final part is completed from the germline J gene. J is TRBJ2-3 and V is TRBV19; D is perhaps TRBD1 (6 bases). CDR3 length equals 14 residues. Germline lookup yields CDR1 LNHDA and CDR2 SQIVND (reference sequence). The chain's CDR3 is CASSITRGGQPQYF. The covered CDR3 bases are TGTGCCAGTAGTATAACCAGGGGCGGTCAGCCG. Supplemented by reference TRBV19 and TRBJ2-3, the full variable domain reads DGGITQSPKYLFRKEGQNVTLSCEQNLNHDAMYWYRQDPGQGLRLIYYSQIVNDFQKGDIAEGYSVSREKKESFPLTVTSAQKNPTAFYLCASSITRGGQPQYFGPGTRLTVL.

This clone was counted at least ten times. Read sequence stops 3 residues before the CDR3 end, and the germline J gene provides the missing end. The J gene is TRBJ2-5, the V gene TRBV6-2 or TRBV6-3; 9 positions agree with TRBD1. This CDR3 is 14 amino acids long. V lost 6 bases and J lost 2; bases outside the gene matches: 4. Germline CDR1 reads MNHEY; CDR2 reads SVGEGT. CDR3 DNA, as far as it was read: TGTGCCAGCAGAGGGACAGGGCTACAAGAGACC. Protein sequence: CASRGTGLQET. The complete CDR3 protein is CASRGTGLQETQYF.

This clone has more than one count but fewer than ten. Read sequence stops 3 residues before the CDR3 end, and the germline J gene provides the missing end. The chain links TRBV6-2 or TRBV6-3 to TRBJ1-5; no definite D call. Germline assignment: CDR1 MNHEY and CDR2 SVGEGT. V was clipped by 0 bases and J by 6 bases, with 18 bases between them. The length of the CDR3 is 17 residues. CDR3 DNA, as far as it was read: TGTGCCAGCAGTTACTCGAATAGGTGGAGGGTTGCTCAGCCC. Translated: CASSYSNRWRVAQP. From start to end, the CDR3 is CASSYSNRWRVAQPQHF.